The text below deals with one T cell receptor (beta chain). Its specificity is unknown. Germline values: CDR1 MNHNS, CDR2 SASEGT. V was clipped by 3 bases and J by 8 bases, with 10 bases between them. This CDR3 region has 13 residues. Measured with immunoSEQ multiplex PCR; TCRdb has only the in-frame clones, and not every one. The data show about 92,000 clones, 75% to 85% seen once. The time point: cycle 4 day 1 (C4D1), after 5 to 7 weeks of nivolumab. All trial patients relapsed after autologous stem cell transplantation. This sample was included in a study of PD-1 blockade in classical Hodgkin lymphoma. Study-level points and caveats: Although disease activity or prior therapy may be involved, causes of the repertoire differences remain undefined. Exclusion applied to patients who initiated nivolumab less than 1 year following ASCT. By C4D1 there was a significant rise in CD4+ TCR diversity but not in CD8+ TCR diversity.

Sample: peripheral blood mononuclear cells (PBMCs), taken before the fourth cycle of nivolumab. The rearrangement uses TRBV6-1 and TRBJ2-2, with D hard to call. This TCR derives from a human donor with classical Hodgkin lymphoma. DNA for the CDR3: TGTGCCAGCAGTGAGTCAACACCGGGGGAGCTGTTTTTT. It encodes CASSESTPGELFF.